Following are 19 T cell receptor beta chains from one sample sequenced in a study of cytomegalovirus exposure and HLA in healthy donors. The PCR ran on 60 Vbeta and 13 Jbeta primers. Libraries were prepared by immunoSEQ multiplex PCR; TCRdb keeps only in-frame clonotypes and omits some of them. The table for this sample gives approximately 110,000 clones. Source material: PBMCs. The receptors stem from a man in his thirties or forties in good health and CMV-seronegative.

The chain is built from TRBV6-5 and TRBJ2-3; D may be TRBD2 (7 bases). This CDR3 contains 15 residues. V lost 10 bases, J lost 2 bases, and 19 bases lay in between. CDR1 is MNHEY and CDR2 is SVGAGI in the germline V gene. CDR3 region: CATGGRGSFTDTQYF. Here the CDR3 DNA reads TGTGCCACCGGTGGGAGGGGGTCCTTCACAGATACGCAGTATTTT.

The chain has TRBV11-2 and TRBJ2-3, with TRBD2 matching 11 bases. Germline V gene lookup returns CDR1 SGHAT and CDR2 FQNNGV. Unmatched junction bases numbered 7, after V lost 5 bases and J lost 6 bases. CDR3 length: 15 amino acids. The CDR3 region has the DNA TGTGCCAGCAGCCCTAGCGGGGGGCCGACGGATACGCAGTATTTT. It encodes CASSPSGGPTDTQYF.

The chain combines TRBV5-6 with TRBJ2-1; 10 bases agree with TRBD1. This CDR3 region has 13 residues. J was trimmed by 9 bases and V by 2 bases; bases with no gene match: 2. Germline loops: CDR1 SGHDT, CDR2 YYEEEE. The CDR3 nucleotides are TGTGCCAGCAGCTTCGGACAGGGGGGTGAGCAGTTCTTC. It yields the protein CASSFGQGGEQFF.

This chain uses TRBV2 with TRBJ2-5, with a weak D call TRBD2 (7 bases). CDR3 length: 16 residues. Trimming pared 11 bases from V and 5 bases from J, leaving 27 bases between. Germline CDR1 is SNHLY and CDR2 is FYNNEI. The CDR3 reads CAGGSDAGAMWETQYF. The DNA of the CDR3 is TGTGCCGGCGGGAGTGATGCGGGGGCTATGTGGGAGACCCAGTACTTC.

The gene calls are TRBV11-3 and TRBJ2-1, with 9 bases aligning to TRBD1. V shed 1 base and J 2 bases; nucleotides not matched to a gene: 0. The CDR3 consists of 15 residues. Germline CDR1 reads SGHNT; CDR2 reads YENEEA. CDR3 amino acids: CASSLGQGAYNEQFF. Here the CDR3 DNA reads TGTGCCAGCAGCTTAGGACAGGGGGCCTACAATGAGCAGTTCTTC.

This chain joins TRBV28 and TRBJ2-2; the D gene is possibly TRBD2 (6 bases). Germline values: CDR1 MDHEN, CDR2 SYDVKM. V lost 3 bases, J lost 2 bases, and 7 bases lay in between. CDR3 length equals 14 residues. The CDR3 nucleotides read TGTGCCAGCAGTTTGGGGGGTAACACCGGGGAGCTGTTTTTT. As protein: CASSLGGNTGELFF.

V usage is TRBV5-4 and J usage is TRBJ1-1; the match to TRBD1 covers 8 bases. The CDR3 runs to 17 residues. V lost 0 bases, J lost 2 bases, and 9 bases stayed unmatched. Germline CDR1 is SGHNT and CDR2 is YYREEE (reference sequence). The CDR3 protein is CASSLEIGQGENTEAFF. The CDR3 nucleotides read TGTGCCAGCAGCTTGGAAATAGGACAGGGAGAAAACACTGAAGCTTTCTTT.

About this clone: Other DNA sequences within the sample encode an identical CDR3. V and J are TRBV5-1 and TRBJ2-5; D possibly corresponds to TRBD1 (5 bases). The CDR3 is 13 amino acids. Germline loops: CDR1 SGHRS, CDR2 YFSETQ. The V gene lost 0 bases and the J gene lost 4 bases, with 7 bases spanning the gap. The CDR3 protein is CASSLGQGETQYF. CDR3 sequence (DNA): TGCGCCAGCAGCTTGGGGCAGGGAGAGACCCAGTACTTC. Filled out from reference TRBV5-1 and TRBJ2-5, the complete variable domain reads KAGVTQTPRYLIKTRGQQVTLSCSPISGHRSVSWYQQTPGQGLQFLFEYFSETQRNKGNFPGRFSGRQFSNSRSEMNVSTLELGDSALYLCASSLGQGETQYFGPGTRLLVL.

The rearrangement uses TRBV4-3 and TRBJ2-1; 15 positions match TRBD2. Germline trimming cut 1 base from V and 7 bases from J; bases unmatched to any gene: 2. The CDR3 has 16 amino acids. Germline V gives CDR1 LGHNA, CDR2 YSLEER. Here the CDR3 DNA reads TGCGCCAGCAGCCAAGGGACTAGCGGGGGGGCGAATGAGCAGTTCTTC. Protein product: CASSQGTSGGANEQFF.

This chain links TRBV7-9 with TRBJ1-5; 8 nucleotides line up with TRBD1. Germline V gene sequence: CDR1 SEHNR, CDR2 FQNEAQ (reference sequence). This CDR3 comprises 13 residues. J gave up 4 bases and V 4 bases, and 0 bases lay outside the gene matches. CDR3 sequence reads: CASSWTGNQPQHF. CDR3 in DNA: TGTGCCAGCAGCTGGACAGGGAATCAGCCCCAGCATTTT.

This chain joins TRBV5-4 and TRBJ1-6, with 8 positions matching TRBD1. This CDR3 has 14 residues. CDR1 is SGHNT, CDR2 YYREEE, per germline (reference sequence). V dropped 1 base and J dropped 11; count of bases not matched to a gene: 5. CDR3 sequence: CASSLWTGSTPLHF. The CDR3 DNA reads TGTGCCAGCAGCTTGTGGACAGGGTCGACACCCCTCCACTTT. Combining the CDR3 with reference TRBV5-4 and TRBJ1-6 gives the whole variable domain ETGVTQSPTHLIKTRGQQVTLRCSSQSGHNTVSWYQQALGQGPQFIFQYYREEENGRGNFPPRFSGLQFPNYSSELNVNALELDDSALYLCASSLWTGSTPLHFGNGTRLTVT.

This chain connects TRBV5-1 to TRBJ2-1; 8 bases are shared with TRBD1. V trimming: 4 bases; J trimming: 6 bases; junction bases outside the gene matches: 6. CDR1 and CDR2 from the germline V gene are SGHRS and YFSETQ. The CDR3 totals 14 residues. The CDR3 coding sequence is TGCGCCAGCAGCCTTCAAACAGGGGGCAATGAGCAGTTCTTC. It translates to CASSLQTGGNEQFF. Combining the CDR3 with reference TRBV5-1 and TRBJ2-1 gives the whole variable domain KAGVTQTPRYLIKTRGQQVTLSCSPISGHRSVSWYQQTPGQGLQFLFEYFSETQRNKGNFPGRFSGRQFSNSRSEMNVSTLELGDSALYLCASSLQTGGNEQFFGPGTRLTVL.

This sequence joins TRBV7-9 and TRBJ1-2, with no clear D. Germline V gives CDR1 SEHNR, CDR2 FQNEAQ (reference sequence). V lost 2 bases and J lost 3, with 4 bases in between. The CDR3 length is 12 residues. Written as DNA, the CDR3 is TGTGCCAGCAGCTTAACGGACTATGGCTACACCTTC. Translated: CASSLTDYGYTF.

The gene calls are TRBV5-4 and TRBJ1-2, with 7 bases aligning to TRBD1. The CDR3 sequence is 14 residues long. V shed 7 bases, J shed 4 bases, and the junction held 10 bases outside the gene matches. Germline V lookup: CDR1 SGHNT, CDR2 YYREEE (reference sequence). The CDR3 reads CASAPERDSYGYTF. CDR3 nucleotides: TGTGCCAGCGCCCCTGAGAGGGACAGCTATGGCTACACCTTC. Variable domain in full (rest from reference TRBV5-4 and TRBJ1-2): ETGVTQSPTHLIKTRGQQVTLRCSSQSGHNTVSWYQQALGQGPQFIFQYYREEENGRGNFPPRFSGLQFPNYSSELNVNALELDDSALYLCASAPERDSYGYTFGSGTRLTVV.

This chain joins TRBV5-4 and TRBJ1-3; TRBD1 matches at 9 bases. V lost 3 bases and J lost 4; bases outside the gene matches: 5. From germline, CDR1 is SGHNT and CDR2 YYREEE (reference sequence). The CDR3 consists of 15 residues. DNA for the CDR3: TGTGCCAGCAGCTCCTACAGGGGGCCAGGAAACACCATATATTTT. Protein product: CASSSYRGPGNTIYF.

The chain couples TRBV23-1 to TRBJ1-5; no firm D call. TRBV23-1 qualifies as an ORF whose function is uncertain. Trimming took 9 bases from V and 0 from J, leaving 15 bases between them. The CDR3 is 15 amino acids. The CDR3 DNA reads as TGCGCCAGGGATCCGGACGACTATAGCAATCAGCCCCAGCATTTT. Its translation: CARDPDDYSNQPQHF.

The chain links TRBV2 to TRBJ2-7; tentative D call: TRBD2 (6 bases). Germline V gene sequence: CDR1 SNHLY, CDR2 FYNNEI. Deletions cut 6 bases from V and 6 bases from J, with 9 bases between. CDR3 size: 11 residues. The CDR3 DNA reads TGTGCCAGCAGGGAGGGTCCCGAGCAGTACTTC. It is translated as CASREGPEQYF.

The gene calls are TRBV10-3 and TRBJ2-4; 7 nucleotides agree with TRBD2. Germline CDR1 ENHRY, CDR2 SYGVKD. V shed 11 bases and J 8 bases; nucleotides not matched to a gene: 6. The CDR3 consists of 11 residues. The CDR3 DNA follows: TGTGCCGCCGGCGGGGGTTACATTCAGTACTTC. Its translation is CAAGGGYIQYF.

The rearrangement links TRBV15 to TRBJ2-2, with 9 bases that match TRBD1. J was trimmed by 3 bases and V by 5 bases; bases with no gene match: 4. The CDR3 is made up of 15 amino acids. Germline CDR1 is LNHNV and CDR2 is YYDKDF (reference sequence). CDR3 sequence: CATSRRDRDTGELFF. CDR3 DNA: TGTGCCACCAGCCGTAGGGACAGGGACACCGGGGAGCTGTTTTTT.